This TCR beta chain originates from a study of circulating and synovial CD4+ cells in juvenile arthritis. The study's findings and limits: These repertoires were less diverse than bulk blood CD4 repertoires. Circulating pathogenic-like lymphocytes shared a substantially higher fraction of CDR3 sequences with synovium than bulk blood. Bulk blood CD4 samples held at least an order of magnitude more or fewer genomes than CPL.

V was cut by 0 bases and J by 7 bases, with 9 bases left in between. In germline, CDR1 is SGHTA, CDR2 FQGNSA. This CDR3 is built from 14 residues. TCRdb's table, derived via immunoSEQ multiplex PCR, lists solely in-frame clones and lacks some. The sample carries tens of thousands of clones, 90% to 95% recorded once. With regard to this clone: Its antigen is not known.

The receptor's source is a human donor with juvenile idiopathic arthritis. The chain is built from TRBV7-2 and TRBJ2-2, with D perhaps matching TRBD2 (6 bases). Sequencing input: CD4+ T cells from blood. The DNA for the CDR3 is TGTGCCAGCAGCTTAGCCAGCGGGTACGGGGAGCTGTTTTTT. Its protein is CASSLASGYGELFF.